This T cell receptor (beta chain) was identified during a study of CD8+CD57+ T cells in acquired aplastic anemia. Study overall: About 10 million reads, on average, were obtained for CD4+ cells from healthy donors.

Trimming cost V 4 bases and J 2 bases, with 12 bases left between them. Germline V CDR1 and CDR2: MNHNS, SASEGT. The CDR3 consists of 15 residues. This clonotype showed up many times. Its specificity is unknown. Study-level results: Both patients and controls carried the same twenty-nine CD8+ CDR3 sequences. The study found no significant CD8+ Simpson's diversity difference between patients and controls.

Genomic DNA, the template, was used for profiling of the TCR beta VDJ and CDR3. One entry per CDR3 protein, called by TCRdb with MiXCR from the reads. The table records some 170,000 distinct CDR3 sequences, around 45% of them present only once. The chain couples TRBV6-1 to TRBJ1-5; no clear D gene. Input material: sorted CD4+, CD8+, or CD8+CD57+ T cells (not recorded which) from PBMCs. The TCR sequence derives from a human donor in good health. The CDR3: CASSVGEIGNQPQHF. The CDR3 bases are TGTGCCAGCAGTGTCGGGGAGATAGGCAATCAGCCCCAGCATTTT.